Listed here are 2 T cell receptor beta chains from one sample, sequenced in a study of cytomegalovirus exposure and HLA in healthy donors. PCR primers comprised 60 Vbeta and 13 Jbeta primers. Profiled with immunoSEQ multiplex PCR; TCRdb holds only in-frame clones, not every one. This repertoire includes about 170,000 clones. Sequences were obtained from PBMCs. These receptors all come from a woman under 30 in good health and CMV-seropositive.

V and J are TRBV27 and TRBJ2-1; D is possibly TRBD1 (5 bases). CDR3 length equals 14 residues. Germline lookup yields CDR1 MNHEY and CDR2 SMNVEV (reference sequence). V gave up 5 bases and J gave up 4 bases, with 12 bases separating them. This chain's CDR3 is CASSPHDRYNEQFF. CDR3 nucleotide sequence: TGTGCCAGCAGTCCACACGACAGATACAATGAGCAGTTCTTC.

The chain employs TRBV13 and TRBJ1-2; no definite D call. Between the trimmed V and J ends, which lost 1 base and 3 bases, there was a span of 12 bases. Germline V gene sequence: CDR1 PRHDT, CDR2 FYEKMQ (reference sequence). The CDR3 loop spans 15 amino acids. CDR3 DNA: TGTGCCAGCAGCTTAGCCCGCACAGCCGACTATGGCTACACCTTC. Amino acids: CASSLARTADYGYTF. Based on the CDR3 plus reference TRBV13 and TRBJ1-2, the full variable domain is AAGVIQSPRHLIKEKRETATLKCYPIPRHDTVYWYQQGPGQDPQFLISFYEKMQSDKGSIPDRFSAQQFSDYHSELNMSSLELGDSALYFCASSLARTADYGYTFGSGTRLTVV.